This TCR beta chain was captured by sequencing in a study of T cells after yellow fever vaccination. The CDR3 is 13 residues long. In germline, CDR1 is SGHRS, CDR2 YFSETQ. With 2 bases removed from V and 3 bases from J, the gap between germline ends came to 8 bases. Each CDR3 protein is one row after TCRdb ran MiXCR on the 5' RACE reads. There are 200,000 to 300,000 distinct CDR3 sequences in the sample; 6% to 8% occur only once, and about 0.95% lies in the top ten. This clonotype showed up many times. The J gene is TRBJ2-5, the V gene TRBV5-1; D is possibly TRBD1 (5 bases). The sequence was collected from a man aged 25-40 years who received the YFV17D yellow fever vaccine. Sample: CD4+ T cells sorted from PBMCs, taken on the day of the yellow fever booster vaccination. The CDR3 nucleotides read TGCGCCAGCAGCTTAGGGGCAGAAGAGACCCAGTACTTC. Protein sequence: CASSLGAEETQYF. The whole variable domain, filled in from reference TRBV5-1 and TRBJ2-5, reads KAGVTQTPRYLIKTRGQQVTLSCSPISGHRSVSWYQQTPGQGLQFLFEYFSETQRNKGNFPGRFSGRQFSNSRSEMNVSTLELGDSALYLCASSLGAEETQYFGPGTRLLVL.